The 27 T cell receptor beta chains in this list originate from one sample, sequenced in a study of blood T cells in healthy people across ages. It was with a sample-barcoded 5' primer and a J-beta primer mix that a second PCR of roughly 6 to 12 cycles was run. TCRdb recomputed calls from the 5' RACE reads with MiXCR, one row per CDR3 protein. Among approximately 1,700,000 distinct CDR3 sequences, about 39% were seen once, and the ten largest hold roughly 23%. The sample was blood. The origin of the receptors is a human donor in good health.

A few counts support this clonotype. Likely a read error: the CDR3 ends without its conserved phenylalanine or tryptophan. The rearrangement links TRBV5-1 to TRBJ2-1, with 10 bases lining up with TRBD2. Germline assignment: CDR1 SGHRS and CDR2 YFSETQ. J was trimmed by 3 bases and V by 9 bases; bases with no gene match: 12. The CDR3 covers 16 residues. The CDR3 is CATRLDSGGHYNEQFL. CDR3 coding DNA: TGCGCCACCCGACTGGATAGCGGGGGGCACTACAATGAGCAGTTCTTA.

V and J are TRBV4-3 and TRBJ1-2, with TRBD1 identical over 9 bases. The germline V gene encodes CDR1 LGHNA and CDR2 YSLEER. This CDR3 is built from 15 residues. The junction had 9 bases not matched to a gene; V was cut back by 4 bases and J by 6 bases. CDR3 protein: CASSREGQGKNGYTF. The CDR3 DNA reads as TGCGCCAGCAGCCGGGAGGGACAGGGTAAAAATGGCTACACCTTC.

V gene TRBV5-1 combines with J gene TRBJ2-7; D is possibly TRBD1 or TRBD2 (5 bases each). This CDR3 is built from 16 residues. V dropped 2 bases and J dropped 0 bases, with 15 bases sitting between them. CDR1 SGHRS and CDR2 YFSETQ come from the germline V gene. CDR3 sequence reads: CASSFHDRDRSYEQYF. CDR3 in DNA: TGCGCCAGCAGCTTTCATGACCGGGACCGCTCCTACGAGCAGTACTTC.

The rearrangement joins TRBV20-1 to TRBJ1-1; D remains ambiguous. The V end was cut by 4 bases, the J end by 11 bases, with 17 bases between. CDR1 is DFQATT, CDR2 SNEGSKA, per germline (reference sequence). This CDR3 is built from 12 residues. Here the CDR3 reads CSANQGPGKAFF. The CDR3 DNA reads TGCAGTGCTAATCAAGGACCCGGGAAGGCTTTCTTT.

Remarks on this clonotype: An end of the junction differs from the germline gene, which may be a read error. The J gene is TRBJ2-7, the V gene TRBV9; the D gene is possibly TRBD1 (6 bases). The CDR3 is made up of 14 amino acids. Per germline, CDR1 SGDLS and CDR2 YYNGEE. This CDR3 is CASGVGGDEYEQYF. The CDR3 nucleotides are TGTGCCAGCGGCGTAGGGGGTGATGAGTACGAGCAGTACTTC.

This chain uses TRBV6-2 or TRBV6-3 with TRBJ2-1, with D perhaps given as TRBD1 or TRBD2 (5 bases each). Germline V gene sequence: CDR1 MNHEY, CDR2 SVGEGT. The CDR3 spans 13 residues. Deletions cut 7 bases from V and 2 bases from J, with 9 bases between. CDR3 sequence (DNA): TGTGCCAGCACCCGGGACGCCTACAATGAGCAGTTCTTC. It yields the protein CASTRDAYNEQFF.

This clonotype was seen a handful of times. The rearrangement links TRBV29-1 to TRBJ2-1; tentatively, D is TRBD1 (6 bases). Germline V CDR1 and CDR2: SQVTM, ANQGSEA. The ends were cut back, 8 bases at V and 6 bases at J, with 14 bases in the middle. The CDR3 sequence is 12 residues long. CDR3 in DNA: TGCAGCTCATTAGAAGGGGGCAATGAGCAGTTCTTC. It encodes CSSLEGGNEQFF.

The chain recombines TRBV18 with TRBJ2-5, with D perhaps matching TRBD2 (6 bases). Germline V gene lookup returns CDR1 KGHSH and CDR2 LQKENI. V lost 1 base and J 4 bases, leaving 16 bases between the germline ends. This CDR3 is built from 16 residues. The CDR3 region has the DNA TGTGCCAGCTCACCACTACGTCCGTCGGAGGGAGAGACCCAGTACTTC. The encoded protein is CASSPLRPSEGETQYF.

This clonotype showed up just a few times. At one end the junction does not follow the germline gene, possibly because of a read error. The V and J genes are TRBV28 and TRBJ1-5; possibly TRBD1 for D (6 bases). The CDR3 has 18 amino acids. Germline V CDR1 and CDR2: MDHEN, SYDVKM. CDR3 coding DNA: TGTGCCAGCTTGACCCCAAATCCCGGACAGAGTAGCGATCAGCCCCAGCATTTT. Its translation is CASLTPNPGQSSDQPQHF.

This clonotype appeared many times. The chain joins TRBV7-6 to TRBJ1-2; 8 bases align to TRBD1. The germline V gene encodes CDR1 SGHVS and CDR2 FNYEAQ. After removal of 3 bases from V and 5 bases from J, the junction contained 14 bases not matched to a gene. The CDR3 sequence is 17 residues long. The DNA of the CDR3 is TGTGCCAGCAGCTTTCTTTGTGTGCCGACAGGGGTGTATGGCTACACCTTC. It specifies CASSFLCVPTGVYGYTF.

The CDR3 DNA follows: TGTGCCAGCAGCCCGACCGCCATCTCAAAACTGTTTTTT. Its translation: CASSPTAISKLFF. The chain combines TRBV7-8 with TRBJ1-4; D uncertain. V was trimmed by 5 bases and J by 10 bases, leaving 14 bases between them. There are 13 residues in the CDR3. The germline gives CDR1 SGHVS, CDR2 FQNEAQ.

CDR3 nucleotide sequence: TGTGCCAGCAGCTTCCCTTTTTACGAGCAGTACTTC. It is translated as CASSFPFYEQYF. V usage is TRBV7-9 and J usage is TRBJ2-7, with no clear D. Germline V lookup: CDR1 SEHNR, CDR2 FQNEAQ (reference sequence). Trimming pared 3 bases from V and 4 bases from J, leaving 7 bases between. The CDR3 extends over 12 amino acids.

This clonotype was observed a few times. J is TRBJ2-1 and V is TRBV12-3 or TRBV12-4; the D is unclear. This CDR3 has 12 amino acids. Trimming left V 5 bases short and J 10 bases short, with 12 bases between. CDR3 sequence: CASSTQDAEQFF. Written as DNA, the CDR3 is TGTGCCAGCAGTACACAAGATGCGGAGCAGTTCTTC.

The chain is built from TRBV5-1 and TRBJ2-3, with 7 bases identical to TRBD2. CDR3 size: 16 residues. Germline loops: CDR1 SGHRS, CDR2 YFSETQ. With 5 bases clipped from V and 2 bases from J, the junction kept 11 bases outside the gene matches. CDR3 sequence reads: CASRTGLVGYTDTQYF. The CDR3 coding sequence is TGCGCCAGCAGAACAGGACTAGTTGGGTACACAGATACGCAGTATTTT.

The chain uses TRBV25-1 and TRBJ2-5, with D tentatively TRBD1 (5 bases). In germline, CDR1 is MGHDK, CDR2 SYGVNS. This CDR3 has 14 residues. V dropped 0 bases and J dropped 5 bases, with 10 bases sitting between them. This chain's CDR3 is CASSEYKAGETQYF. Here the CDR3 DNA reads TGTGCCAGCAGTGAATATAAGGCAGGGGAGACCCAGTACTTC.

This chain uses TRBV5-6 with TRBJ1-1; D perhaps matches TRBD1 (5 bases). Germline V gives CDR1 SGHDT, CDR2 YYEEEE. The CDR3 runs 17 residues. Trimming removed 0 bases from V and 6 bases from J, with 21 bases in between. The CDR3 is CASSLAIVVGGDPEAFF. In DNA, the CDR3 is TGTGCCAGCAGCTTGGCCATTGTCGTAGGAGGGGACCCTGAAGCTTTCTTT.

The chain combines TRBV7-2 with TRBJ1-2; D remains ambiguous. CDR1 and CDR2 from the germline V gene are SGHTA and FQGNSA. Trimming removed 4 bases at V and 9 bases at J, with 15 bases between. The CDR3 length is 13 residues. This CDR3 reads CASSSPLVGRYTF. The CDR3 bases are TGTGCCAGCAGCTCGCCTTTGGTAGGCCGCTACACCTTC.

The V call is TRBV7-2, the J call TRBJ2-6, with 7 bases identical to TRBD1. The CDR3 is made up of 18 amino acids. Germline V gene sequence: CDR1 SGHTA, CDR2 FQGNSA. The trim removed 5 bases at V and 0 bases at J, leaving 10 bases unmatched. The CDR3 nucleotides read TGTGCCAGCAGCATCACGGGACAGATATACTCTGGGGCCAACGTCCTGACTTTC. Translating it yields CASSITGQIYSGANVLTF.

The J gene is TRBJ1-1, the V gene TRBV29-1; tentatively, D is TRBD1 (5 bases). V lost 7 bases, J lost 0 bases, and 6 bases lay in between. Germline CDR1 is SQVTM and CDR2 is ANQGSEA. This CDR3 has 11 residues. CDR3 in DNA: TGCAGCGGGACAATGAACACTGAAGCTTTCTTT. Residues: CSGTMNTEAFF.

The table lists this clonotype with many counts. V is TRBV7-2 and J is TRBJ2-1; TRBD1 matches at 9 bases. J lost 1 base, V lost 6 bases, and 10 bases had no gene match. The germline CDR1 and CDR2 sequences are SGHTA and FQGNSA. The CDR3 sequence is 17 residues long. The chain's CDR3 is CASSRGQGVWSYNEQFF. Written as DNA, the CDR3 is TGTGCCAGCAGTCGGGGACAGGGCGTATGGTCCTACAATGAGCAGTTCTTC.

The rearrangement links TRBV6-2 or TRBV6-3 to TRBJ2-7; 7 bases are shared with TRBD1. Germline CDR1 reads MNHEY; CDR2 reads SVGEGT. The J segment lost 5 bases and the V segment lost 4 bases, leaving 11 bases of the junction unmatched. This CDR3 region has 15 residues. CDR3 sequence: CASSSKTTGFNEQYF. In nucleotides, the CDR3 is TGTGCCAGCAGTTCCAAAACGACAGGGTTCAACGAGCAGTACTTC.

The V and J genes are TRBV20-1 and TRBJ2-7, with 9 bases lining up with TRBD1. CDR1 DFQATT and CDR2 SNEGSKA come from the germline V gene (reference sequence). The CDR3 runs 13 residues. The V gene end was trimmed by 2 bases and the J gene end by 6 bases; junction bases not matched to a gene: 5. Here the CDR3 DNA reads TGCAGTGCTAGATCCGGGACAGGGCGCGAGCAGTACTTC. Protein product: CSARSGTGREQYF.

This clonotype was found a few times. The CDR3 protein is CASSLYGTGANVLTF. The CDR3 coding sequence is TGTGCCAGCAGTTTATATGGGACCGGGGCCAACGTCCTGACTTTC. The chain links TRBV28 to TRBJ2-6; tentatively, D is TRBD1 or TRBD2 (5 bases each). Germline lookup yields CDR1 MDHEN and CDR2 SYDVKM. Trimming removed 1 base at V and 4 bases at J, with 8 bases between. The CDR3 has 15 residues.

This clonotype was seen ten or more times. The chain employs TRBV7-3 and TRBJ2-1, with TRBD1 as a possible D gene (8 bases). The CDR3 sequence is 16 residues long. CDR1 SGHTA and CDR2 FQGTGA come from the germline V gene. The V and J ends lost 4 bases and 8 bases respectively, with 21 bases between them. The CDR3, as DNA: TGTGCCAGCAGCTCGCAGGGACAGGCTCGGGGGGATGAGCAGTTCTTC. This sequence encodes CASSSQGQARGDEQFF.

The chain has TRBV7-2 and TRBJ2-7, with no clear D. Trimming stripped 0 bases from V and 11 bases from J, with 14 bases between. CDR3 size: 13 residues. Looked up from germline, CDR1 is SGHTA and CDR2 is FQGNSA. As DNA, the CDR3 is TGTGCCAGCAGCTTAGCGCAAGAGAAAGGGAAGTACTTC. This sequence encodes CASSLAQEKGKYF. The entire variable domain, with the rest obtained from reference TRBV7-2 and TRBJ2-7, is as follows: GAGVSQSPSNKVTEKGKDVELRCDPISGHTALYWYRQSLGQGLEFLIYFQGNSAPDKSGLPSDRFSAERTGGSVSTLTIQRTQQEDSAVYLCASSLAQEKGKYFGPGTRLTVT.

This clonotype was counted a few times. The chain carries TRBV29-1 and TRBJ2-5; tentative D call: TRBD2 (6 bases). CDR3 length equals 12 residues. The germline V and J ends were trimmed by 5 bases and 5 bases, with 12 bases remaining between them. The V gene's germline CDR1 is SQVTM and CDR2 ANQGSEA. CDR3 sequence reads: CSVQEGWETQYF. The CDR3 DNA follows: TGCAGCGTTCAGGAGGGATGGGAGACCCAGTACTTC.

This clonotype has only a few counts. The chain uses TRBV6-4 and TRBJ2-2; the D gene is possibly TRBD1 (6 bases). Trimming took 0 bases from V and 2 from J, leaving 7 bases between them. The CDR3 extends over 15 amino acids. The germline CDR1 and CDR2 sequences are MRHNA and SNTAGT. DNA of the CDR3: TGTGCCAGCAGTGACTCGACAGGAAACACCGGGGAGCTGTTTTTT. Its protein product is CASSDSTGNTGELFF.